What follows are 10 T cell receptor beta chains derived from one specimen sequenced in a study of blood T cell repertoires in COVID-19. Clones were sequenced by immunoSEQ multiplex PCR, and TCRdb holds only the in-frame ones, with some missing. This sample has approximately 350,000 clones; 80% to 90% occur once, and the top ten carry around 3%. Sequenced sample: peripheral blood. The origin of the receptors is a woman in her twenties or thirties with COVID-19, enrolled during active disease.

V gene TRBV6-5 combines with J gene TRBJ1-5; 8 bases fit TRBD1. The CDR3 consists of 14 residues. V dropped 5 bases and J dropped 5; count of bases not matched to a gene: 5. CDR1 is MNHEY, CDR2 SVGAGI, per germline. CDR3 sequence reads: CASSPTDRDQPQHF. For the CDR3, the DNA is TGTGCCAGCAGTCCAACGGACAGGGATCAGCCCCAGCATTTT.

V is TRBV3-1 (or the pseudogene TRBV3-2) and J is TRBJ2-3, with 8 bases matching TRBD2. With V trimmed by 3 bases and J by 4 bases, 3 bases remained unmatched. This CDR3 has 14 amino acids. The germline gives CDR1 LGHDT, CDR2 YNNKEL (reference sequence). The CDR3 loop is CASSHTGGPDTQYF. CDR3 DNA: TGTGCCAGCAGCCATACGGGAGGGCCAGATACGCAGTATTTT.

The V and J genes are TRBV7-2 and TRBJ1-2, with 8 bases aligning to TRBD1. This CDR3 contains 15 residues. CDR1 is SGHTA, CDR2 FQGNSA, per germline. J gave up 4 bases and V 4 bases, and 8 bases lay outside the gene matches. The CDR3 region has the DNA TGTGCCAGCAGCTACACGACAGGGGTCGGCTATGGCTACACCTTC. It yields the protein CASSYTTGVGYGYTF. Combining the CDR3 with reference TRBV7-2 and TRBJ1-2 gives the whole variable domain GAGVSQSPSNKVTEKGKDVELRCDPISGHTALYWYRQSLGQGLEFLIYFQGNSAPDKSGLPSDRFSAERTGGSVSTLTIQRTQQEDSAVYLCASSYTTGVGYGYTFGSGTRLTVV.

The J gene is TRBJ1-3, the V gene TRBV19; 7 nucleotides align to TRBD1. Germline V lookup: CDR1 LNHDA, CDR2 SQIVND (reference sequence). The V and J ends lost 7 bases and 0 bases, in that order; junction bases with no gene match: 18. CDR3 length: 19 amino acids. CDR3 in amino acids: CASTSRPPGQLFSGNTIYF. The DNA of the CDR3 is TGTGCCAGTACCTCACGCCCACCGGGACAGCTTTTCTCTGGAAACACCATATATTTT.

The table lists this clone with a count of one. This chain links TRBV10-1 with TRBJ2-4; D is undetermined. CDR1 is WNHNN, CDR2 SYGVQD, per germline (reference sequence). V lost 0 bases and J 0 bases, leaving 9 bases between the germline ends. The CDR3 consists of 16 residues. The CDR3 DNA is TGCGCCAGCAGTGAGTCGAGTGCGGCAGCCAAAAACATTCAGTACTTC. Translated, it gives CASSESSAAAKNIQYF.

This clone was counted once. V and J are TRBV6-5 and TRBJ2-7; 10 nucleotides agree with TRBD1. Trimming at V came to 0 bases and at J to 6 bases, leaving 8 bases not matched to a gene. The CDR3 has 16 residues. Germline assignment: CDR1 MNHEY and CDR2 SVGAGI. DNA of the CDR3: TGTGCCAGCAGTTACTCGACAGGGGGCAGTGGCCGCGAGCAGTACTTC. This sequence encodes CASSYSTGGSGREQYF.

The rearrangement links TRBV2 to TRBJ1-1; the match to TRBD1 covers 7 bases. This CDR3 has 13 residues. The V and J ends lost 6 bases and 1 base, in that order; junction bases with no gene match: 2. Germline loops: CDR1 SNHLY, CDR2 FYNNEI. This CDR3 is CASRQGQNTEAFF. The CDR3 region has the DNA TGTGCCAGCAGACAGGGGCAGAACACTGAAGCTTTCTTT.

This rearrangement joins TRBV11-3 to TRBJ1-1, with D perhaps TRBD1 (5 bases). Per the germline V gene, CDR1 is SGHNT and CDR2 is YENEEA. Trimming removed 4 bases from V and 4 bases from J, with 13 bases in between. This CDR3 region has 14 residues. In DNA, the CDR3 is TGTGCCAGCAGCTGGGGGACTGGGACCACTGAAGCTTTCTTT. This gives the protein CASSWGTGTTEAFF.

A few counts support this clone. The V gene is TRBV7-9, the J gene TRBJ2-1; tentatively, D is TRBD1 (5 bases). Germline CDR1 and CDR2: SEHNR and FQNEAQ (reference sequence). Trimming removed 2 bases from V and 7 bases from J, with 12 bases in between. The CDR3 is 14 amino acids. The CDR3 DNA follows: TGTGCCAGCAGCTTATCAGGGCTCGGGAATGAGCAGTTCTTC. This translates into CASSLSGLGNEQFF.

The V call is TRBV10-3, the J call TRBJ2-7; tentatively, D is TRBD2 (5 bases). V shed 9 bases and J shed 0 bases, with 12 bases lying between them. The CDR3 consists of 13 residues. CDR1 and CDR2 (germline): ENHRY, SYGVKD. CDR3 nucleotides: TGTGCCATTCCTCTAGCCAGCTCCTACGAGCAGTACGTC. Its protein product is CAIPLASSYEQYV.